The 32 T cell receptor beta chains below come from one sample, sequenced in a study of cytomegalovirus exposure and HLA in healthy donors. PCR primers comprised 60 Vbeta and 13 Jbeta primers. Clones were read by immunoSEQ multiplex PCR, and TCRdb kept only the in-frame ones, dropping some. The table lists under 200,000 clones, less than 90% of them singletons. Sample: PBMCs. These TCRs come from a woman in her 30s in good health and CMV-seronegative.

This chain links TRBV5-4 with TRBJ2-7, with D perhaps TRBD1 (5 bases). From germline, CDR1 is SGHNT and CDR2 YYREEE (reference sequence). The V end was cut by 3 bases, the J end by 0 bases, with 10 bases between. This CDR3 spans 14 amino acids. CDR3 sequence (DNA): TGTGCCAGCAGCTCACAGGCCCTCTCCTACGAGCAGTACTTC. Protein sequence: CASSSQALSYEQYF.

The rearrangement joins TRBV6-6 to TRBJ2-7; D is ambiguous. Between the trimmed V and J ends, which lost 0 bases and 6 bases, there was a span of 6 bases. Germline V gene lookup returns CDR1 MNHNY and CDR2 SVGAGI (reference sequence). The CDR3 is 12 amino acids. CDR3 coding DNA: TGTGCCAGCAGTTACTCTGCAGGCGAGCAGTACTTC. It encodes CASSYSAGEQYF.

The V gene is TRBV2, the J gene TRBJ2-1, with 8 nucleotides matching TRBD2. The length of the CDR3 is 15 residues. From germline, CDR1 is SNHLY and CDR2 FYNNEI. Trimming took 7 bases from V and 4 from J; bases not matched to a gene: 9. The CDR3 protein is CASIPGTRAYNEQFF. The CDR3 DNA is TGTGCCAGCATACCCGGGACTAGGGCTTACAATGAGCAGTTCTTC.

The chain carries TRBV5-1 and TRBJ2-2; possible D gene TRBD2, 5 bases. This CDR3 is 14 amino acids long. Germline CDR1 and CDR2: SGHRS and YFSETQ. V shed 4 bases and J shed 7 bases, with 14 bases lying between them. The CDR3 loop reads CASSPGERGGELFF. The CDR3 DNA follows: TGCGCCAGCAGCCCCGGCGAACGGGGCGGGGAGCTGTTTTTT.

The chain carries TRBV2 and TRBJ2-1, with D possibly matching TRBD2 (6 bases). Trimming shortened V by 6 bases and J by 0 bases, and 9 bases separated the two germline ends. Germline V gives CDR1 SNHLY, CDR2 FYNNEI. The length of the CDR3 is 14 residues. CDR3 residues: CASRGTPSYNEQFF. The CDR3, as DNA: TGTGCCAGCAGGGGGACTCCCTCCTACAATGAGCAGTTCTTC.

The gene calls are TRBV7-8 and TRBJ1-5; D is undetermined. V lost 3 bases to trimming and J lost 0 bases, with 6 bases between them. CDR3 length equals 14 residues. In germline, CDR1 is SGHVS, CDR2 FQNEAQ. CDR3 protein: CASSFRSSNQPQHF. The CDR3 DNA is TGTGCCAGCAGCTTTCGGAGTAGCAATCAGCCCCAGCATTTT.

This clone was seen once. CDR3 nucleotides: TGTGCCAGCACCTCGTACCCTAGCGGGGGGGCAGAGACCCAGTACTTC. It translates to CASTSYPSGGAETQYF. The chain has TRBV7-2 and TRBJ2-5; 12 bases align to TRBD2. The J segment lost 4 bases and the V segment lost 7 bases, leaving 10 bases of the junction unmatched. Germline V gene sequence: CDR1 SGHTA, CDR2 FQGNSA. The CDR3 covers 16 residues. Supplemented by reference TRBV7-2 and TRBJ2-5, the full variable domain reads GAGVSQSPSNKVTEKGKDVELRCDPISGHTALYWYRQSLGQGLEFLIYFQGNSAPDKSGLPSDRFSAERTGGSVSTLTIQRTQQEDSAVYLCASTSYPSGGAETQYFGPGTRLLVL.

On this clone itself: At one of its ends the junction is not consistent with the germline gene, which may arise from a read error. The chain couples TRBV4-1 to TRBJ2-1; D possibly corresponds to TRBD2 (5 bases). This CDR3 has 15 residues. Germline V lookup: CDR1 MGHRA, CDR2 YSYEKL. Written as DNA, the CDR3 is TGCGCCAGCAGCCAAGATCCGGGAATATACAATGAGCGGTTCTTC. Translating gives CASSQDPGIYNERFF.

The table lists this clone with a few counts. The chain uses TRBV5-5 and TRBJ2-2; 12 positions agree with TRBD2. Germline V gene data show CDR1 as SGHKS and CDR2 as YYEKEE (reference sequence). CDR3 length equals 17 residues. The ends lost 4 bases at V and 5 bases at J; junction bases unmatched: 9. The CDR3 loop reads CASSRLAGGPGTGELFF. DNA of the CDR3: TGTGCCAGCAGCCGGCTAGCGGGGGGGCCGGGGACCGGGGAGCTGTTTTTT.

The chain has TRBV2 and TRBJ1-2; weak D call: TRBD1 (5 bases). Germline V gives CDR1 SNHLY, CDR2 FYNNEI. V lost 3 bases to trimming and J lost 8 bases, with 13 bases between them. This CDR3 region has 13 residues. The CDR3 reads CASSDPRGVGYTF. DNA for the CDR3: TGTGCCAGCAGTGACCCCCGGGGGGTCGGCTACACCTTC.

V and J are TRBV28 and TRBJ2-5, with D perhaps matching TRBD1 (6 bases). The CDR3 loop spans 16 amino acids. CDR1 is MDHEN, CDR2 SYDVKM, per germline. V was cut by 5 bases and J by 7 bases, with 23 bases left in between. The CDR3 protein is CASSPPDSPGRGTQYF. The CDR3, as DNA: TGTGCCAGCAGTCCCCCCGACAGTCCGGGCAGGGGGACCCAGTACTTC.

The CDR3 reads CASSLASGFFGNTIYF. The CDR3 DNA reads as TGCGCCAGCAGCTTGGCCTCAGGGTTCTTCGGAAACACCATATATTTT. The J gene is TRBJ1-3, the V gene TRBV5-1, with D tentatively TRBD1 (5 bases). The length of the CDR3 is 16 residues. From germline, CDR1 is SGHRS and CDR2 YFSETQ. The ends were cut back, 0 bases at V and 4 bases at J, with 14 bases in the middle.

The chain recombines TRBV6-1 with TRBJ2-5; 7 bases fit TRBD1. The CDR3 contains 13 residues. Per the germline V gene, CDR1 is MNHNS and CDR2 is SASEGT. Losses at the gene ends were 7 bases for V and 2 bases for J; bases not matched to a gene: 4. CDR3 bases: TGTGCCAGCATGAAGACAGGGCAAGAGACCCAGTACTTC. Translating gives CASMKTGQETQYF.

The V call is TRBV6-6, the J call TRBJ2-4; D uncertain. V lost 0 bases to trimming and J lost 9 bases, with 18 bases between them. Per germline, CDR1 MNHNY and CDR2 SVGAGI (reference sequence). CDR3 size: 16 residues. Written as DNA, the CDR3 is TGTGCCAGCAGTTACTCTTTAGACCCCGGGTGGGTCATTCAGTACTTC. It translates to CASSYSLDPGWVIQYF.

The J gene is TRBJ2-1, the V gene TRBV11-2, with 11 bases fitting TRBD2. The J segment lost 3 bases and the V segment lost 5 bases, leaving 3 bases of the junction unmatched. This CDR3 has 15 amino acids. Germline V gene lookup returns CDR1 SGHAT and CDR2 FQNNGV. The CDR3 nucleotides are TGTGCCAGCAGCGTTACTAGCGGGAGCTACAATGAGCAGTTCTTC. Translated: CASSVTSGSYNEQFF.

The rearrangement joins TRBV6-5 to TRBJ1-1; possible D gene TRBD1, 5 bases. Trimming took 5 bases from V and 6 from J, leaving 13 bases between them. The germline gives CDR1 MNHEY, CDR2 SVGAGI. The CDR3 covers 13 residues. The DNA for the CDR3 is TGTGCCAGCAGTCTACGGCAGGGTCCTGAAGCTTTCTTT. Its protein is CASSLRQGPEAFF.

This chain links TRBV5-1 with TRBJ2-7; D call uncertain. V was clipped by 5 bases and J by 5 bases, with 11 bases between them. This CDR3 contains 12 residues. The germline CDR1 and CDR2 sequences are SGHRS and YFSETQ. CDR3 coding DNA: TGCGCCAGCAGTACGCGGAGCGACGAGCAGTACTTC. It encodes CASSTRSDEQYF. Full variable domain (rest looked up from reference TRBV5-1 and TRBJ2-7): KAGVTQTPRYLIKTRGQQVTLSCSPISGHRSVSWYQQTPGQGLQFLFEYFSETQRNKGNFPGRFSGRQFSNSRSEMNVSTLELGDSALYLCASSTRSDEQYFGPGTRLTVT.

The rearrangement links TRBV5-1 to TRBJ2-2, with D tentatively TRBD1 (7 bases). Trimming shortened V by 7 bases and J by 0 bases, and 10 bases separated the two germline ends. The germline CDR1 and CDR2 sequences are SGHRS and YFSETQ. The CDR3 has 14 amino acids. The CDR3 DNA reads TGCGCCAGCGGAGGGACAGCGAACACCGGGGAGCTGTTTTTT. Encoded protein: CASGGTANTGELFF.

This chain connects TRBV27 to TRBJ1-5, with 8 nucleotides matching TRBD1. Unmatched junction bases numbered 6, after V lost 3 bases and J lost 5 bases. This CDR3 region has 15 residues. Looked up from germline, CDR1 is MNHEY and CDR2 is SMNVEV (reference sequence). Here the CDR3 reads CASSLSVTGDQPQHF. CDR3 nucleotide sequence: TGTGCCAGCAGTTTGTCCGTGACAGGGGATCAGCCCCAGCATTTT.

The gene calls are TRBV5-8 and TRBJ2-7, with 11 bases fitting TRBD1. The ends lost 4 bases at V and 3 bases at J; junction bases unmatched: 9. This CDR3 is built from 16 residues. In germline, CDR1 is SGHTS, CDR2 YDEGEE. The CDR3 protein is CASSRGQGEYFYEQYF. In nucleotides, the CDR3 is TGTGCCAGCAGCAGGGGACAGGGGGAATATTTCTACGAGCAGTACTTC.

The rearrangement links TRBV5-4 to TRBJ2-7; 12 bases map to TRBD2. V trimming: 1 base; J trimming: 5 bases; junction bases outside the gene matches: 7. Germline assignment: CDR1 SGHNT and CDR2 YYREEE (reference sequence). CDR3 length: 16 residues. CDR3 sequence (DNA): TGTGCCAGCAGCTTGTACCTAGCGGGGGGGCCCGACGAGCAGTACTTC. Its translation: CASSLYLAGGPDEQYF. Full variable domain (rest looked up from reference TRBV5-4 and TRBJ2-7): ETGVTQSPTHLIKTRGQQVTLRCSSQSGHNTVSWYQQALGQGPQFIFQYYREEENGRGNFPPRFSGLQFPNYSSELNVNALELDDSALYLCASSLYLAGGPDEQYFGPGTRLTVT.

The chain joins TRBV15 to TRBJ2-7; D may be TRBD1 (5 bases). V was trimmed by 0 bases and J by 1 base, leaving 7 bases between them. Germline V gives CDR1 LNHNV, CDR2 YYDKDF (reference sequence). This CDR3 has 14 residues. CDR3 in DNA: TGTGCCACCAGCAGAGATCCAGGGTCCTACGAGCAGTACTTC. Its translation is CATSRDPGSYEQYF.

The CDR3 DNA is TGTGCCAGCAGTTCGCCTTATTCAGGGGATGAAGCTTTCTTT. It codes for CASSSPYSGDEAFF. The V and J genes are TRBV28 and TRBJ1-1, with D possibly TRBD1 on 6 matching bases. This CDR3 is 14 amino acids long. Germline-derived CDR1 and CDR2 are MDHEN and SYDVKM. Trimming cost V 4 bases and J 7 bases, with 16 bases left between them.

This clone has only one observation. This chain joins TRBV5-1 and TRBJ2-1, with 7 positions matching TRBD1. Germline V CDR1 and CDR2: SGHRS, YFSETQ. This CDR3 spans 15 amino acids. With V trimmed by 7 bases and J by 3 bases, 10 bases remained unmatched. The DNA for the CDR3 is TGCGCCAGCTCCAGACCAGGGGGAAGCTACAATGAGCAGTTCTTC. Protein: CASSRPGGSYNEQFF.

The chain carries TRBV5-8 and TRBJ2-5, with D possibly matching TRBD1 (5 bases). The CDR3 has 13 residues. Trimming took off 0 bases at V and 5 bases at J, with 8 bases between the two ends. Germline CDR1 and CDR2: SGHTS and YDEGEE. CDR3 residues: CASSLAGSETQYF. The DNA of the CDR3 is TGTGCCAGCAGCTTGGCAGGGTCGGAGACCCAGTACTTC.

This clone turned up a few times. This CDR3 is also generated by other DNA sequences in the sample. The genes are TRBV14 and TRBJ2-5; 12 bases match TRBD2. V dropped 2 bases and J dropped 5; count of bases not matched to a gene: 0. This CDR3 has 14 residues. The germline gives CDR1 SGHDN, CDR2 FVKESK. CDR3 DNA sequence: TGTGCCAGCAGCCAAACTAGCGGGAGGGAGACCCAGTACTTC. Its translation: CASSQTSGRETQYF.

The chain recombines TRBV6-1 with TRBJ2-1, with TRBD1 matching over 7 bases. Trimming took 2 bases from V and 2 from J; bases not matched to a gene: 3. Germline V gene sequence: CDR1 MNHNS, CDR2 SASEGT. The CDR3 length is 15 residues. Here the CDR3 DNA reads TGTGCCAGCAGTGAAACGGGACAGCCCTACAATGAGCAGTTCTTC. This codes for CASSETGQPYNEQFF.

V is TRBV7-9 and J is TRBJ2-3; a weak D match, TRBD1 (6 bases). Trimming removed 4 bases at V and 4 bases at J, with 18 bases between. This CDR3 comprises 16 residues. CDR1 is SEHNR and CDR2 is FQNEAQ in the germline V gene (reference sequence). The CDR3 DNA is TGTGCCAGCAGCTCCCGTTCAGGGGATGGCGCAGATACGCAGTATTTT. Encoded protein: CASSSRSGDGADTQYF.

The chain uses TRBV7-3 and TRBJ2-5, with TRBD2 matching over 8 bases. The CDR3 is 16 residues long. V lost 2 bases and J lost 1; bases outside the gene matches: 6. Germline V gene sequence: CDR1 SGHTA, CDR2 FQGTGA. In DNA form, the CDR3 reads TGTGCCAGCAGCTTACAGGTAGCGGGGAGCCAAGAGACCCAGTACTTC. This encodes CASSLQVAGSQETQYF.

The chain is built from TRBV2 and TRBJ2-3; D ambiguous. V lost 2 bases, J lost 5 bases, and 8 bases lay in between. There are 13 residues in the CDR3. The germline CDR1 and CDR2 sequences are SNHLY and FYNNEI. The CDR3 region has the DNA TGTGCCAGCAGTGAATCCCTAGAAGATACGCAGTATTTT. It codes for CASSESLEDTQYF.

The CDR3 region has the DNA TGTGCCAGCAGCGGCTACTTAGGGGCTAGCGGGGAAGAGACCCAGTACTTC. Translating it yields CASSGYLGASGEETQYF. The gene calls are TRBV14 and TRBJ2-5; 9 nucleotides line up with TRBD2. CDR1 is SGHDN and CDR2 is FVKESK in the germline V gene. The CDR3 sequence is 17 residues long. After removal of 5 bases from V and 3 bases from J, the junction contained 13 bases not matched to a gene.

This sequence joins TRBV19 and TRBJ1-2; tentative D call: TRBD1 (6 bases). V lost 8 bases and J lost 4, with 8 bases in between. Germline V lookup: CDR1 LNHDA, CDR2 SQIVND (reference sequence). The CDR3 consists of 11 residues. CDR3: CASSDSYGYTF. The CDR3, as DNA: TGTGCCAGTTCGGACAGCTATGGCTACACCTTC.